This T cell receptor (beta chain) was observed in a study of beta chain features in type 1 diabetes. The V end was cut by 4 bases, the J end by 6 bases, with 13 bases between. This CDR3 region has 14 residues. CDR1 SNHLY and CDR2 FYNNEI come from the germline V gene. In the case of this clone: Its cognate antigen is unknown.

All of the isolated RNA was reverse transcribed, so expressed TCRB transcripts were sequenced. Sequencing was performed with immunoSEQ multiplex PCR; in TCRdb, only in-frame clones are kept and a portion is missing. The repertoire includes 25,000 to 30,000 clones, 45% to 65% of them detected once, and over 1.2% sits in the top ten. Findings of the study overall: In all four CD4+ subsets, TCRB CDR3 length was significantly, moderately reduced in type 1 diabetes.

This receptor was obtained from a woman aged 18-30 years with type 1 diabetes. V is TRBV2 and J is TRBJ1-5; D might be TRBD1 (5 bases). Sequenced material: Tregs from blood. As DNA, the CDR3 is TGTGCCAGCAGTGGGGGGAGGTTGAGTCAGCCCCAGCATTTT. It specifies CASSGGRLSQPQHF.